These 26 T cell receptor beta chains originate from one sample sequenced in a study of blood T cell repertoires in COVID-19. Only in-frame clones appear in the TCRdb table, and some are missing; sequencing was by immunoSEQ multiplex PCR. Of fewer than 200,000 clones in the sample, about 83% are singletons; the top ten hold about 3.5%. Sequences were obtained from PBMCs or T cells enriched from blood (not recorded which). These receptors originate from a woman in her fifties or sixties in a cohort exposed to, infected with or recovered from COVID-19 (not recorded which).

This rearrangement joins TRBV28 to TRBJ2-3; D gene ambiguous. V lost 4 bases and J 2 bases, leaving 16 bases between the germline ends. The CDR3 contains 16 residues. Germline V gene sequence: CDR1 MDHEN, CDR2 SYDVKM. This chain's CDR3 is CASSSKMWQATDTQYF. For the CDR3, the DNA is TGTGCCAGCAGTTCCAAGATGTGGCAGGCCACAGATACGCAGTATTTT.

The chain carries TRBV5-6 and TRBJ2-4; 9 positions match TRBD1. With V trimmed by 5 bases and J by 0 bases, 15 bases remained unmatched. Looked up from germline, CDR1 is SGHDT and CDR2 is YYEEEE. The CDR3 covers 19 residues. CDR3 bases: TGTGCCAGCAGTTCAGGACAGGGGCGCATCCAACTAGCCAAAAACATTCAGTACTTC. It is translated as CASSSGQGRIQLAKNIQYF.

The CDR3 region is CASSPNAGTSGSLGIQETQYF. The CDR3 region has the DNA TGTGCCAGCAGCCCGAACGCCGGGACTAGCGGGAGTTTGGGGATCCAAGAGACCCAGTACTTC. This chain connects TRBV3-1 (or the pseudogene TRBV3-2) to TRBJ2-5, with 14 bases aligning to TRBD2. In germline, CDR1 is LGHDT, CDR2 YNNKEL (reference sequence). Trimming took 4 bases from V and 1 from J; bases not matched to a gene: 17. This CDR3 spans 21 amino acids.

This chain uses TRBV2 with TRBJ2-6, with TRBD2 as a possible D gene (7 bases). CDR1 is SNHLY and CDR2 is FYNNEI in the germline V gene. CDR3 length: 16 amino acids. V gave up 8 bases and J gave up 0 bases, with 14 bases separating them. The CDR3 region is CASSPGGSSGANVLTF. DNA for the CDR3: TGTGCCAGCTCACCGGGGGGCTCCTCTGGGGCCAACGTCCTGACTTTC.

The rearrangement links TRBV18 to TRBJ2-1, with TRBD1 identical over 7 bases. The germline CDR1 and CDR2 sequences are KGHSH and LQKENI. Trimming removed 6 bases from V and 2 bases from J; junction bases left unmatched: 7. The CDR3 totals 15 residues. The CDR3 DNA is TGTGCCAGCTCGCCGAACAGGGGCGCCTACAATGAGCAGTTCTTC. It is translated as CASSPNRGAYNEQFF. The full variable domain, its missing parts supplied by reference TRBV18 and TRBJ2-1, is NAGVMQNPRHLVRRRGQEARLRCSPMKGHSHVYWYRQLPEEGLKFMVYLQKENIIDESGMPKERFSAEFPKEGPSILRIQQVVRGDSAAYFCASSPNRGAYNEQFFGPGTRLTVL.

The chain is built from TRBV5-6 and TRBJ2-1, with D possibly being TRBD2 (7 bases). The ends were cut back, 3 bases at V and 6 bases at J, with 28 bases in the middle. CDR3 length equals 19 residues. CDR1 SGHDT and CDR2 YYEEEE come from the germline V gene. Written as DNA, the CDR3 is TGTGCCAGCAGCTACCCTACAGGGTTTGGGGCCCCGGGGGGCAATGAGCAGTTCTTC. It translates to CASSYPTGFGAPGGNEQFF.

The chain is built from TRBV7-2 and TRBJ2-3; 10 positions match TRBD2. This CDR3 has 17 amino acids. Per the germline V gene, CDR1 is SGHTA and CDR2 is FQGNSA. Unmatched junction bases numbered 10, after V lost 3 bases and J lost 4 bases. The DNA of the CDR3 is TGTGCCAGCAGCTTCTACTCCGTGACTAGCGGGCCAGATACGCAGTATTTT. It yields the protein CASSFYSVTSGPDTQYF.

The chain is built from TRBV20-1 and TRBJ2-1; D is perhaps TRBD1 (6 bases). Trimming pared 3 bases from V and 9 bases from J, leaving 9 bases between. Germline V CDR1 and CDR2: DFQATT, SNEGSKA (reference sequence). The CDR3 has 11 amino acids. The CDR3 DNA is TGCAGTGCTAGGGGGACACCTGAGCAGTTCTTC. Translating gives CSARGTPEQFF.

This clone was recorded only once. The chain links TRBV11-2 to TRBJ2-5, with D uncertain. Germline-derived CDR1 and CDR2 are SGHAT and FQNNGV. Trimming shortened V by 1 base and J by 2 bases, and 11 bases separated the two germline ends. The CDR3 contains 15 residues. The CDR3 coding sequence is TGTGCCAGCAGCTTAGGCGAGGTGAAGCAAGAGACCCAGTACTTC. Its protein product is CASSLGEVKQETQYF.

This chain connects TRBV3-1 (or the pseudogene TRBV3-2) to TRBJ1-4; D unresolved. This CDR3 has 13 amino acids. V gave up 2 bases and J gave up 11 bases, with 12 bases separating them. CDR1 LGHDT and CDR2 YNNKEL come from the germline V gene (reference sequence). In DNA, the CDR3 is TGTGCCAGCAGCCAATTCACTCAGCGGAAACTGTTTTTT. Its translation is CASSQFTQRKLFF.

The chain combines TRBV3-1 (or the pseudogene TRBV3-2) with TRBJ1-4; D is undetermined. The CDR3 has 13 amino acids. Germline lookup yields CDR1 LGHDT and CDR2 YNNKEL (reference sequence). Trimming removed 0 bases at V and 14 bases at J, with 13 bases between. The CDR3 sequence is CASSQEGRSELFF. The CDR3 DNA is TGTGCCAGCAGCCAAGAGGGGAGGTCCGAGCTGTTTTTT.

CDR3 protein: CASSFTLAERQETQYF. The CDR3 DNA reads as TGTGCCAGCAGTTTCACACTAGCGGAAAGACAAGAGACCCAGTACTTC. The V and J genes are TRBV27 and TRBJ2-5; 8 bases agree with TRBD2. CDR3 length equals 16 residues. CDR1 is MNHEY and CDR2 is SMNVEV in the germline V gene (reference sequence). V trimming: 3 bases; J trimming: 2 bases; junction bases outside the gene matches: 8.

CDR3 protein: CASKTNRIPAGYTF. DNA for the CDR3: TGTGCCAGCAAAACAAACAGGATCCCCGCTGGCTACACCTTC. The chain recombines TRBV6-5 with TRBJ1-2; a possible D gene is TRBD1 (5 bases). The germline V gene encodes CDR1 MNHEY and CDR2 SVGAGI. The V and J ends lost 7 bases and 7 bases respectively, with 19 bases between them. The CDR3 is made up of 14 amino acids.

The chain combines TRBV10-1 with TRBJ2-3; 12 bases line up with TRBD2. Germline values: CDR1 WNHNN, CDR2 SYGVQD (reference sequence). With 3 bases clipped from V and 11 bases from J, the junction kept 12 bases outside the gene matches. The CDR3 has 16 amino acids. CDR3 region: CASSEGASGRAGKQYF. As DNA, the CDR3 is TGCGCCAGCAGTGAAGGGGCTAGCGGGAGGGCCGGGAAGCAGTATTTT.

J is TRBJ2-2 and V is TRBV5-1, with D possibly matching TRBD2 (5 bases). The CDR3 has 14 amino acids. From germline, CDR1 is SGHRS and CDR2 YFSETQ. V lost 0 bases and J 5 bases, leaving 8 bases between the germline ends. The CDR3 region is CASSLVEGTGELFF. CDR3 in DNA: TGCGCCAGCAGCTTGGTCGAGGGTACCGGGGAGCTGTTTTTT.

This clone showed up just a few times. The V call is TRBV3-1 (or the pseudogene TRBV3-2), the J call TRBJ1-3; D possibly corresponds to TRBD1 (5 bases). The CDR3 is 17 amino acids. CDR1 is LGHDT, CDR2 YNNKEL, per germline (reference sequence). Deletions cut 1 base from V and 0 bases from J, with 13 bases between. The CDR3 sequence: CASSQVALTGSGNTIYF. In nucleotides, the CDR3 is TGTGCCAGCAGCCAAGTAGCCCTAACAGGCTCTGGAAACACCATATATTTT.

This clone was picked up a small number of times. The V and J genes are TRBV7-8 and TRBJ2-2, with 12 bases matching TRBD1. V lost 5 bases to trimming and J lost 6 bases; unmatched junction nucleotides: 7. CDR1 is SGHVS, CDR2 FQNEAQ, per germline. The CDR3 is made up of 16 amino acids. The CDR3 region is CASSPGQGAWSGELFF. CDR3 bases: TGTGCCAGCAGCCCGGGACAGGGGGCTTGGTCCGGGGAGCTGTTTTTT.

The rearrangement uses TRBV3-1 (or the pseudogene TRBV3-2) and TRBJ1-2; TRBD1 matches 9 bases. V lost 4 bases to trimming and J lost 7 bases; unmatched junction nucleotides: 10. Germline assignment: CDR1 LGHDT and CDR2 YNNKEL (reference sequence). CDR3 length: 15 amino acids. The CDR3 DNA is TGTGCCAGCAGCCCCGAACTAACAGGGGGCTCTGGCTACACCTTC. Its protein is CASSPELTGGSGYTF.

The chain recombines TRBV28 with TRBJ2-1; 8 nucleotides align to TRBD1. J lost 4 bases, V lost 2 bases, and 7 bases had no gene match. The CDR3 sequence is 16 residues long. CDR1 MDHEN and CDR2 SYDVKM come from the germline V gene. The CDR3 spells CASSLAGTGGYNEQFF. The DNA for the CDR3 is TGTGCCAGCAGTTTAGCCGGGACAGGCGGTTACAATGAGCAGTTCTTC.

This chain links TRBV24-1 with TRBJ2-1; TRBD2 is a possible D gene (5 bases). This CDR3 contains 17 residues. Trimming took 4 bases from V and 2 from J, leaving 17 bases between them. Germline V lookup: CDR1 KGHDR, CDR2 SFDVKD. The CDR3, as DNA: TGTGCCACCAGTGAGGCAACTGGGAGTCTTACCTACAATGAGCAGTTCTTC. It is translated as CATSEATGSLTYNEQFF.

The V call is TRBV28, the J call TRBJ1-5; a weak D match, TRBD1 (5 bases). CDR1 is MDHEN, CDR2 SYDVKM, per germline. CDR3 length: 15 residues. The V end was cut by 8 bases, the J end by 2 bases, with 16 bases between. CDR3 amino acids: CASHSGGLGNQPQHF. The CDR3 DNA is TGTGCCAGCCATTCCGGGGGGTTGGGCAATCAGCCCCAGCATTTT. Complete variable domain (other parts from reference TRBV28 and TRBJ1-5): DVKVTQSSRYLVKRTGEKVFLECVQDMDHENMFWYRQDPGLGLRLIYFSYDVKMKEKGDIPEGYSVSREKKERFSLILESASTNQTSMYLCASHSGGLGNQPQHFGDGTRLSIL.

This clone turned up a few times. The chain employs TRBV30 and TRBJ1-5; 7 bases fit TRBD1. Germline V gene lookup returns CDR1 GTSNPN and CDR2 SVGIG (reference sequence). The CDR3 is 16 amino acids. V trimming: 3 bases; J trimming: 6 bases; junction bases outside the gene matches: 14. CDR3 in amino acids: CAWSLLTGARIQPQHF. In DNA form, the CDR3 reads TGTGCCTGGAGCCTTCTAACAGGGGCGCGTATTCAGCCCCAGCATTTT.

The V call is TRBV19, the J call TRBJ1-5; 7 bases fit TRBD1. Germline CDR1 LNHDA, CDR2 SQIVND (reference sequence). The length of the CDR3 is 14 residues. The junction had 9 bases not matched to a gene; V was cut back by 7 bases and J by 6 bases. The chain's CDR3 is CASNAGGIGQPQHF. CDR3 nucleotides: TGTGCCAGTAACGCAGGGGGTATTGGTCAGCCCCAGCATTTT.

J is TRBJ1-1 and V is TRBV12-3 or TRBV12-4, with TRBD1 matching 8 bases. J gave up 5 bases and V 6 bases, and 5 bases lay outside the gene matches. This CDR3 contains 13 residues. CDR3 region: CASRNTGGTEAFF. In nucleotides, the CDR3 is TGTGCCAGCAGGAATACAGGGGGAACTGAAGCTTTCTTT.

The chain uses TRBV11-1 and TRBJ1-2; 8 bases agree with TRBD1. J lost 2 bases, V lost 6 bases, and 8 bases had no gene match. Germline CDR1 reads SGHAT; CDR2 reads FQDESV (reference sequence). CDR3 length: 15 amino acids. The CDR3, as DNA: TGTGCCAGCAGGGGACAGGTGATTACCAACTATGGCTACACCTTC. This encodes CASRGQVITNYGYTF.

The chain employs TRBV7-8 and TRBJ1-6, with 8 bases lining up with TRBD1. Germline lookup yields CDR1 SGHVS and CDR2 FQNEAQ. The CDR3 totals 14 residues. J was trimmed by 7 bases and V by 4 bases; bases with no gene match: 3. This chain's CDR3 is CASSYGQGNSPLHF. The CDR3 DNA reads as TGTGCCAGCAGCTACGGACAGGGCAATTCACCCCTCCACTTT.